This TCR beta chain was recovered during a study of shared clonotypes between healthy human individuals. Germline CDR1 reads SNHLY; CDR2 reads FYNNEI. Trimming shortened V by 4 bases and J by 0 bases, and 4 bases separated the two germline ends. This CDR3 contains 13 residues. Profiling relied on immunoSEQ multiplex PCR, and the TCRdb table lists in-frame clones only, not all of them. The data show roughly 380,000 clones, 90% to 97% seen once. The sample taken for sequencing was memory CD8+ T cells sorted from blood. Subset noted: CD45RO+ cells pooled with CCR7-negative TemRA cells. This clonotype was obtained from a man younger than 40 in good health. V and J are TRBV2 and TRBJ1-5, with D unclear. CDR3: CASSATSNQPQHF. DNA of the CDR3: TGTGCCAGCAGTGCTACTAGCAATCAGCCCCAGCATTTT.